Listed below are T cell receptor beta chains from one sample, sequenced in a study of cytomegalovirus exposure and HLA in healthy donors. Clones were read by immunoSEQ multiplex PCR, and TCRdb kept only the in-frame ones, dropping some. Of tens of thousands of clones in the sample, less than 70% were seen once. The specimen sequenced was PBMCs. Receptor source: a man in his fifties or sixties in good health and CMV-seronegative. Both conserved end residues are part of each CDR3. The D gene is left open where the match is weak.

TRBD1	TRBV5-1	TRBJ1-2	CASSLGQGARGYTF
TRBD2	TRBV5-1	TRBJ2-1	CASSGGTSGFYNEQFF
TRBD1	TRBV5-1	TRBJ2-5	CASTPRDRVQETQYF
-	TRBV10-3	TRBJ2-3	CAISRTEEQYF
TRBD2	TRBV7-3	TRBJ2-1	CASSGAPTSGRNEQFF
-	TRBV13	TRBJ1-2	CASSPDRSYGYTF
-	TRBV10-3	TRBJ2-5	CAIRERPGAVETQYF
-	TRBV19	TRBJ2-6	CASHPLDGGANVLTF
-	TRBV30	TRBJ2-5	CAWSRPAGKGTQYF
TRBD1	TRBV5-6	TRBJ2-1	CASSPVVQGGNEQFF
-	TRBV29-1	TRBJ2-3	CSVAGGAGTDTQYF
-	TRBV6-1	TRBJ2-5	CAISRTGRGTQYF
TRBD1	TRBV5-6	TRBJ1-6	CASSWGQDGSPLHF
TRBD1	TRBV25-1	TRBJ1-5	CASSEGQGVNQPQHF
-	TRBV7-9	TRBJ1-1	CASSQDTNTEAFF
TRBD1	TRBV10-3	TRBJ1-4	CAIRPGQGGEREEKLFF
TRBD2	TRBV18	TRBJ2-3	CASSPKRGGDTTDTQYF
TRBD1	TRBV15	TRBJ2-3	CATSRAGQGADTQYF
TRBD2	TRBV5-1	TRBJ2-2	CASGGLAGDGTGELFF
-	TRBV6-1	TRBJ1-2	CASSEAKGNYGYTF
TRBD2	TRBV29-1	TRBJ2-3	CSVDGAGGTDTQYF
-	TRBV6-6	TRBJ2-7	CASSYGWQGFGEQYF